These T cell receptor beta chains were read from a single sample in a study of preoperative IRX-2 immunotherapy in early breast cancer. This table comes from immunoSEQ multiplex PCR, and its TCRdb copy is limited to in-frame clones, with some not included. The sample consists of more than 50,000 clones, approximately 94% of them appearing once. Sampling was done from a patient treated with IRX-2 immunotherapy. The receptor set was obtained from a human donor with breast cancer. Each CDR3 is given with its conserved first and last residue. Fields, in order: D gene, J gene, CDR3 length, clone size, V gene, CDR3 protein, CDR3 DNA. The D gene is left open where the match is weak. Not every row has a clone size; where given, it reads once, few, many or a size class.

d_gene: .; j_gene: TRBJ1-1; len: 11; abundance: .; v_gene: TRBV30; CDR3aa: CAWSGLGKAFF; CDR3nt: TGTGCCTGGAGTGGTTTAGGAAAAGCTTTCTTT
d_gene: .; j_gene: TRBJ2-3; len: 12; abundance: .; v_gene: TRBV27; CDR3aa: CASSLGGDTQYF; CDR3nt: TGTGCCAGCAGTTTAGGTGGTGATACGCAGTATTTT
d_gene: .; j_gene: TRBJ2-5; len: 14; abundance: .; v_gene: TRBV4-1; CDR3aa: CASSQLAAEETQYF; CDR3nt: TGCGCCAGCAGCCAACTAGCAGCCGAGGAGACCCAGTACTTC
d_gene: .; j_gene: TRBJ2-7; len: 16; abundance: once; v_gene: TRBV30; CDR3aa: CAWSGLTRGATYEQYF; CDR3nt: TGTGCCTGGAGTGGCTTAACCCGGGGAGCAACCTACGAGCAGTACTTC
d_gene: TRBD1; j_gene: TRBJ2-5; len: 15; abundance: .; v_gene: TRBV18; CDR3aa: CASSPNRGLEETQYF; CDR3nt: TGTGCCAGCTCACCCAACAGGGGGCTGGAGGAGACCCAGTACTTC
d_gene: TRBD2; j_gene: TRBJ2-1; len: 15; abundance: .; v_gene: TRBV4-3; CDR3aa: CASSQGTSGSYEQFF; CDR3nt: TGCGCCAGCAGCCAAGGGACTAGCGGGAGCTATGAGCAGTTCTTC
d_gene: .; j_gene: TRBJ2-1; len: 16; abundance: .; v_gene: TRBV29-1; CDR3aa: CSVALGPRSSYNEQFF; CDR3nt: TGCAGCGTTGCGCTAGGGCCGAGGAGCTCCTACAATGAGCAGTTCTTC
d_gene: TRBD2; j_gene: TRBJ2-1; len: 16; abundance: .; v_gene: TRBV11-2; CDR3aa: CASSSGLAYSYNEQFF; CDR3nt: TGTGCCAGCAGCTCCGGACTAGCTTATTCCTACAATGAGCAGTTCTTC
d_gene: .; j_gene: TRBJ2-7; len: 17; abundance: .; v_gene: TRBV14; CDR3aa: CASSLPPSGPRTYEQYF; CDR3nt: TGTGCCAGCAGCCTGCCTCCCTCCGGGCCCCGAACCTACGAGCAGTACTTC
d_gene: .; j_gene: TRBJ1-1; len: 16; abundance: .; v_gene: TRBV28; CDR3aa: CASSGQGRRLDTEAFF; CDR3nt: TGTGCCAGCAGTGGCCAGGGAAGAAGGCTGGACACTGAAGCTTTCTTT
d_gene: TRBD1; j_gene: TRBJ2-2; len: 15; abundance: .; v_gene: TRBV7-2; CDR3aa: CASSRGQANTGELFF; CDR3nt: TGTGCCAGCAGCAGGGGACAGGCGAACACCGGGGAGCTGTTTTTT
d_gene: .; j_gene: TRBJ2-7; len: 16; abundance: .; v_gene: TRBV4-2; CDR3aa: CASSQDVRQIDYEQYF; CDR3nt: TGTGCCAGCAGCCAAGATGTTCGTCAGATCGACTACGAGCAGTACTTC
d_gene: .; j_gene: TRBJ2-7; len: 16; abundance: .; v_gene: TRBV18; CDR3aa: CASSQGLAGTALEQYF; CDR3nt: TGTGCCAGCTCCCAAGGTCTGGCGGGAACGGCGCTCGAGCAGTACTTC
d_gene: TRBD1; j_gene: TRBJ1-6; len: 14; abundance: .; v_gene: TRBV28; CDR3aa: CASRRDRVNSPLHF; CDR3nt: TGTGCCAGCAGACGAGACAGGGTGAATTCACCCCTCCACTTT
d_gene: .; j_gene: TRBJ1-1; len: 15; abundance: .; v_gene: TRBV7-3; CDR3aa: CASSLTRELNTEAFF; CDR3nt: TGTGCCAGCAGCTTAACCAGGGAGCTGAACACTGAAGCTTTCTTT
d_gene: .; j_gene: TRBJ2-2; len: 12; abundance: .; v_gene: TRBV28; CDR3aa: CASTMNTGELFF; CDR3nt: TGTGCCAGCACCATGAACACCGGGGAGCTGTTTTTT
d_gene: .; j_gene: TRBJ1-2; len: 14; abundance: .; v_gene: TRBV5-8; CDR3aa: CASSLLGFDGGYTF; CDR3nt: TGTGCCAGCAGCTTGTTAGGGTTTGATGGTGGCTACACCTTC
d_gene: .; j_gene: TRBJ2-2; len: 16; abundance: .; v_gene: TRBV25-1; CDR3aa: CASSELGGVDTGELFF; CDR3nt: TGTGCCAGCAGTGAATTAGGTGGGGTCGACACCGGGGAGCTGTTTTTT
d_gene: .; j_gene: TRBJ1-2; len: 15; abundance: once; v_gene: TRBV28; CDR3aa: CASSLAAPPAEKWSF; CDR3nt: TGTGCCAGCAGTTTAGCGGCACCACCAGCGGAGAAATGGAGCTTC
d_gene: TRBD1; j_gene: TRBJ1-3; len: 15; abundance: .; v_gene: TRBV5-1; CDR3aa: CASSFDRDSGNTIYF; CDR3nt: TGCGCCAGCAGCTTCGACAGGGACTCTGGAAACACCATATATTTT
d_gene: .; j_gene: TRBJ1-1; len: 11; abundance: once; v_gene: TRBV25-1; CDR3aa: CASKKNTEAFF; CDR3nt: TGTGCCAGCAAAAAGAACACTGAAGCTTTCTTT
d_gene: .; j_gene: TRBJ2-7; len: 14; abundance: .; v_gene: TRBV6-5; CDR3aa: CASSYRPGTYEQYF; CDR3nt: TGTGCCAGCAGTTACCGACCGGGGACCTACGAGCAGTACTTC
d_gene: TRBD1; j_gene: TRBJ1-1; len: 18; abundance: .; v_gene: TRBV7-2; CDR3aa: CASSFRLFDRGDNTEAFF; CDR3nt: TGTGCCAGCAGTTTTCGCCTCTTCGACAGGGGTGATAACACTGAAGCTTTCTTT
d_gene: TRBD1; j_gene: TRBJ2-2; len: 16; abundance: .; v_gene: TRBV11-2; CDR3aa: CASSFLQGANTGELFF; CDR3nt: TGTGCCAGCAGCTTCCTACAGGGGGCGAACACCGGGGAGCTGTTTTTT
d_gene: .; j_gene: TRBJ1-1; len: 12; abundance: .; v_gene: TRBV29-1; CDR3aa: CSVGSGNTEAFF; CDR3nt: TGCAGCGTTGGGTCCGGGAACACTGAAGCTTTCTTT
d_gene: .; j_gene: TRBJ2-1; len: 15; abundance: .; v_gene: TRBV9; CDR3aa: CASSPSGTPYNEQFF; CDR3nt: TGTGCCAGCAGCCCCTCAGGGACTCCATACAATGAGCAGTTCTTC
d_gene: TRBD1; j_gene: TRBJ2-5; len: 18; abundance: .; v_gene: TRBV27; CDR3aa: CASSFVGLGQGAGETQYF; CDR3nt: TGTGCCAGCAGTTTTGTTGGTCTGGGACAGGGGGCGGGGGAGACCCAGTACTTC
d_gene: .; j_gene: TRBJ2-7; len: 13; abundance: .; v_gene: TRBV27; CDR3aa: CASSFTGSYEQYF; CDR3nt: TGTGCCAGCAGTTTTACAGGGTCATACGAGCAGTACTTC
d_gene: .; j_gene: TRBJ1-4; len: 14; abundance: .; v_gene: TRBV5-1; CDR3aa: CASSSRAINEKLFF; CDR3nt: TGCGCCAGCAGCAGCAGGGCGATTAATGAAAAACTGTTTTTT
d_gene: TRBD2; j_gene: TRBJ2-1; len: 17; abundance: .; v_gene: TRBV11-1; CDR3aa: CASSLGMGASGRAWQFF; CDR3nt: TGTGCCAGCAGCTTAGGGATGGGGGCTAGCGGGAGGGCCTGGCAGTTCTTC
d_gene: .; j_gene: TRBJ2-5; len: 14; abundance: .; v_gene: TRBV7-9; CDR3aa: CASSLMEGQETQYF; CDR3nt: TGTGCCAGCAGCCTCATGGAGGGGCAAGAGACCCAGTACTTC
d_gene: .; j_gene: TRBJ2-3; len: 14; abundance: .; v_gene: TRBV5-1; CDR3aa: CASNLGLGADTQYF; CDR3nt: TGCGCCAGCAATTTAGGCTTAGGCGCAGATACGCAGTATTTT
d_gene: .; j_gene: TRBJ2-1; len: 15; abundance: .; v_gene: TRBV11-2; CDR3aa: CASSSSWDPHGEQFF; CDR3nt: TGTGCCAGCAGCTCCTCGTGGGACCCACATGGTGAGCAGTTCTTC
d_gene: TRBD2; j_gene: TRBJ2-7; len: 15; abundance: .; v_gene: TRBV6-4; CDR3aa: CASSVTSGSAYEQYF; CDR3nt: TGTGCCAGCAGTGTTACTAGCGGATCTGCCTACGAGCAGTACTTC
d_gene: .; j_gene: TRBJ1-6; len: 16; abundance: .; v_gene: TRBV6-6; CDR3aa: CASLSGGTQLGSPLHF; CDR3nt: TGTGCCAGCCTCAGCGGTGGGACCCAACTTGGGTCACCCCTCCACTTT
d_gene: .; j_gene: TRBJ2-3; len: 15; abundance: once; v_gene: TRBV27; CDR3aa: CASSPRRQNTDTQYF; CDR3nt: TGTGCCAGCAGCCCCAGGAGACAGAACACAGATACGCAGTATTTT
d_gene: .; j_gene: TRBJ2-7; len: 14; abundance: .; v_gene: TRBV10-3; CDR3aa: CAISVRGAAGEQYF; CDR3nt: TGTGCCATCAGCGTAAGAGGGGCGGCGGGCGAGCAGTACTTC
d_gene: .; j_gene: TRBJ2-5; len: 17; abundance: .; v_gene: TRBV5-4; CDR3aa: CASSSGGWRGRRETQYF; CDR3nt: TGTGCCAGCAGCTCTGGAGGTTGGAGGGGGCGGCGAGAGACCCAGTACTTC
d_gene: .; j_gene: TRBJ1-6; len: 15; abundance: .; v_gene: TRBV7-2; CDR3aa: CASSLDSGGWSPLHF; CDR3nt: TGTGCCAGCAGCTTAGATAGTGGGGGCTGGTCACCCCTCCACTTT
d_gene: .; j_gene: TRBJ2-3; len: 13; abundance: .; v_gene: TRBV10-3; CDR3aa: CAISTVGADTQYF; CDR3nt: TGTGCCATCAGCACTGTAGGCGCAGATACGCAGTATTTT
d_gene: TRBD1; j_gene: TRBJ1-2; len: 16; abundance: once; v_gene: TRBV4-2; CDR3aa: CASSQETSQGAEGYTF; CDR3nt: TGTGCCAGCAGCCAAGAGACCTCGCAGGGGGCCGAAGGCTACACCTTC
d_gene: .; j_gene: TRBJ2-7; len: 13; abundance: .; v_gene: TRBV27; CDR3aa: CASSFSTSYEQYF; CDR3nt: TGTGCCAGCAGTTTTTCGACCTCCTACGAGCAGTACTTC
d_gene: TRBD1; j_gene: TRBJ2-7; len: 17; abundance: .; v_gene: TRBV4-2; CDR3aa: CASSQDRRDRGNDEQYF; CDR3nt: TGTGCCAGCAGCCAAGATCGCCGGGACAGGGGTAACGACGAGCAGTACTTC
d_gene: TRBD2; j_gene: TRBJ2-3; len: 17; abundance: .; v_gene: TRBV28; CDR3aa: CASTPPGGRALTDTQYF; CDR3nt: TGTGCCAGCACCCCCCCCGGCGGGAGGGCCCTAACAGATACGCAGTATTTT
d_gene: .; j_gene: TRBJ2-4; len: 13; abundance: .; v_gene: TRBV28; CDR3aa: CASTGAPGNIQYF; CDR3nt: TGTGCCAGCACCGGGGCGCCGGGAAACATTCAGTACTTC
d_gene: .; j_gene: TRBJ2-1; len: 13; abundance: .; v_gene: TRBV29-1; CDR3aa: CSVERKRDNEQFF; CDR3nt: TGCAGCGTTGAACGTAAGCGGGACAATGAGCAGTTCTTC
d_gene: .; j_gene: TRBJ2-5; len: 13; abundance: .; v_gene: TRBV5-5; CDR3aa: CASSVRTEETQYF; CDR3nt: TGTGCCAGCAGCGTACGGACTGAAGAGACCCAGTACTTC
d_gene: .; j_gene: TRBJ2-1; len: 14; abundance: .; v_gene: TRBV7-8; CDR3aa: CASSQRVRGDEQFF; CDR3nt: TGTGCCAGCAGCCAAAGAGTCCGAGGCGATGAGCAGTTCTTC